The clone carrying this T cell receptor (beta chain) was picked up a small number of times. Unique molecular identifiers were incorporated during preparation of the TCRbeta library. TCRdb redid the calling of the PCR reads with MiXCR, one entry per CDR3 protein. This table holds about 610,000 distinct CDR3 sequences, roughly a tenth found once. These data originate in a study of T-cell reconstitution after alpha-beta-depleted transplantation in children. The CDR3 extends over 15 amino acids. V trimming: 0 bases; J trimming: 4 bases; junction bases outside the gene matches: 7. CDR1 GTSNPN and CDR2 SVGIG come from the germline V gene (reference sequence).

This specimen consisted of PBMCs from the stem cell graft donor, obtained from the stem cell graft. V is TRBV30 and J is TRBJ2-5, with TRBD2 identical over 8 bases. The source is a human donor who donated a stem cell graft to a child with acute myeloid leukemia. DNA of the CDR3: TGTGCCTGGAGTGTACCAAGCGGGAGAACAGAGACCCAGTACTTC. Translated: CAWSVPSGRTETQYF. Using reference TRBV30 and TRBJ2-5 for the parts outside the CDR3, the full variable domain is SQTIHQWPATLVQPVGSPLSLECTVEGTSNPNLYWYRQAAGRGLQLLFYSVGIGQISSEVPQNLSASRPQDRQFILSSKKLLLSDSGFYLCAWSVPSGRTETQYFGPGTRLLVL.